This T cell receptor (beta chain) was found in a study of regulatory T cells in long-lasting Graves disease. Findings and caveats of the study: Only peripheral blood was studied, not thyroid tissue.

CDR3-region Arm-PCR and iRepertoire HTBI primers produced the TCR beta libraries. TCRdb analysed the multiplex PCR reads with MiXCR anew, one entry per CDR3 protein. The table records about 440,000 distinct CDR3 sequences, just under 15% of them present only once. Described time point: newly diagnosed GD, antithyroid drugs for less than 3 months. Researchers made the TCR library from RNA that was extracted from PBMCs. This clonotype was detected ten times or more. Its specificity is not known. Germline V gene lookup returns CDR1 SGHDT and CDR2 YYEEEE. V shed 5 bases and J shed 2 bases, with 10 bases lying between them. This CDR3 contains 14 residues. These data also formed part of another study, on T cells in Graves' hyperthyroidism and ophthalmopathy. That paper adds: Stable Graves' hyperthyroidism meant no ophthalmopathy progression within 18 months. Appearing also in blood were most of the thyroid clonotypes expanded above 0.001.

This receptor was taken from a woman aged 25-40 years with Graves disease. The material was peripheral blood mononuclear cells (PBMCs), obtained at new diagnosis, from a patient treated with antithyroid drugs. The V call is TRBV5-6, the J call TRBJ2-2, with TRBD2 as a possible D gene (5 bases). CDR3 nucleotide sequence: TGTGCCAGCAGTCCCGGACTCAACACCGGGGAGCTGTTTTTT. Its translation is CASSPGLNTGELFF. The complete variable domain, with remaining parts taken from reference TRBV5-6 and TRBJ2-2, reads DAGVTQSPTHLIKTRGQQVTLRCSPKSGHDTVSWYQQALGQGPQFIFQYYEEEERQRGNFPDRFSGHQFPNYSSELNVNALLLGDSALYLCASSPGLNTGELFFGEGSRLTVL.